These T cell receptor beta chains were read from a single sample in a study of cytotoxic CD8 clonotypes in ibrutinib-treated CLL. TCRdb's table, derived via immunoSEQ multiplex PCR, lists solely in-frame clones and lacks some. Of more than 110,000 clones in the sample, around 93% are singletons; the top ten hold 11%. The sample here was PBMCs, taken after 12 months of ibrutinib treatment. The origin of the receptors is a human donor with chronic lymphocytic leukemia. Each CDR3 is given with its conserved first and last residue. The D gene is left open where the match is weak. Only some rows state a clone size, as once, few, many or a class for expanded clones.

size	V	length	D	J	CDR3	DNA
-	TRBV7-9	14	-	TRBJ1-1	CASSRGAGGTEAFF	TGTGCCAGCAGCCGGGGGGCCGGGGGCACTGAAGCTTTCTTT
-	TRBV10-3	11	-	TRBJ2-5	CAISNPEPQYF	TGTGCCATCAGTAACCCAGAGCCCCAGTACTTC
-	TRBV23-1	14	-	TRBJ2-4	CASSQFGTKNIQYF	TGCGCCAGCAGTCAATTCGGGACCAAAAACATTCAGTACTTC
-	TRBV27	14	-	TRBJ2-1	CASSFGNSYNEQFF	TGTGCCAGCAGTTTCGGAAACTCCTACAATGAGCAGTTCTTC
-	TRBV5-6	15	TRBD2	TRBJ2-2	CASSIAGGPTGELFF	TGTGCCAGCAGCATAGCGGGAGGGCCGACCGGGGAGCTGTTTTTT
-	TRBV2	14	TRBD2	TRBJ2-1	CASVGSGSYNEQFF	TGTGCCAGCGTTGGTAGCGGGAGTTACAATGAGCAGTTCTTC
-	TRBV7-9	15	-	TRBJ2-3	CASSPGADFTDTQYF	TGTGCCAGCAGCCCGGGGGCCGATTTCACAGATACGCAGTATTTT
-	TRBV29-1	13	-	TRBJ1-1	CSVEGRMNTEAFF	TGCAGCGTTGAGGGCCGGATGAACACTGAAGCTTTCTTT
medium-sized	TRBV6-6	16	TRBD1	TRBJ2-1	CASSYSFRDRGAEQFF	TGTGCCAGCAGTTACTCGTTTCGGGACAGGGGAGCTGAGCAGTTCTTC
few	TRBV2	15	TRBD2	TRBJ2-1	CASTKLAGEGNEQFF	TGTGCCAGCACTAAACTAGCGGGAGAAGGGAATGAGCAGTTCTTC
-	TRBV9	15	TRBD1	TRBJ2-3	CASSAGTGRTDTQYF	TGTGCCAGCAGCGCCGGGACAGGGCGCACAGATACGCAGTATTTT
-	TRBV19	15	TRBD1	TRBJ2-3	CASSSGTGTMDTQYF	TGTGCCAGTAGTTCCGGGACAGGGACTATGGATACGCAGTATTTT
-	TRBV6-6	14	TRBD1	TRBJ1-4	CASSPGTVNEKLFF	TGTGCCAGCAGCCCCGGGACAGTCAATGAAAAACTGTTTTTT
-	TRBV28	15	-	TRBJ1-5	CASRTLSGSNQPQHF	TGTGCCAGCAGGACATTGTCGGGGAGCAATCAGCCCCAGCATTTT
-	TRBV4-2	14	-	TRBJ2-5	CASSQDGVGKTQYF	TGTGCCAGCAGCCAAGATGGGGTTGGGAAGACCCAGTACTTC
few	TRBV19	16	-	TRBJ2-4	CASDPGAALAKNIQYF	TGTGCCAGCGACCCTGGGGCAGCCCTAGCCAAAAACATTCAGTACTTC
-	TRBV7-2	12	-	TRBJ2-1	CASSLKSIEQFF	TGTGCCAGCAGCTTGAAAAGCATTGAGCAGTTCTTC
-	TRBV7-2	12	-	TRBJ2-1	CASSLSGNEQFF	TGTGCCAGCAGCTTATCCGGGAATGAGCAGTTCTTC
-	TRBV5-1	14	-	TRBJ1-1	CASRIDGLGTEAFF	TGCGCCAGCAGGATTGATGGCCTTGGCACTGAAGCTTTCTTT
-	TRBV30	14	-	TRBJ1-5	CAWSLGGGNQPQHF	TGTGCCTGGAGCCTAGGGGGGGGCAATCAGCCCCAGCATTTT
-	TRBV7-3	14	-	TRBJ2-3	CASSLTLASDTQYF	TGTGCCAGCAGCTTAACCCTAGCATCAGATACGCAGTATTTT
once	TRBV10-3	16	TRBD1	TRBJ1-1	CAIHGGQGGVNTEAFF	TGTGCCATCCATGGGGGACAGGGCGGCGTGAACACTGAAGCTTTCTTT
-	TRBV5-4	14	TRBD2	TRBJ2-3	CASSRTSDRDTQYF	TGTGCCAGCAGCCGGACTAGCGACCGGGATACGCAGTATTTT
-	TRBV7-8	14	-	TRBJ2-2	CASSLEGRPGELFF	TGTGCCAGCAGCTTAGAGGGGCGTCCCGGGGAGCTGTTTTTT
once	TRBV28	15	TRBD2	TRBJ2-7	CASSPYSGSNYEQYF	TGTGCCAGCAGTCCCTATAGCGGGAGCAACTACGAGCAGTACTTC
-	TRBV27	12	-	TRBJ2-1	CASSFRGNEQFF	TGTGCCAGCAGTTTTCGAGGCAATGAGCAGTTCTTC
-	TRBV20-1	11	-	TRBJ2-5	CSAGESGTQYF	TGCAGTGCCGGTGAATCAGGTACCCAGTACTTC
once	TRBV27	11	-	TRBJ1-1	CASWRNTEAFF	TGTGCCAGTTGGCGGAACACTGAAGCTTTCTTT
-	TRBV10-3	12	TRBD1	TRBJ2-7	CAIGTETYEQYF	TGTGCCATCGGGACAGAAACCTACGAGCAGTACTTC
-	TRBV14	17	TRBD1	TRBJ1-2	CASSQREGAPSRDGYTF	TGTGCCAGCAGCCAAAGGGAGGGGGCGCCATCCCGGGATGGCTACACCTTC
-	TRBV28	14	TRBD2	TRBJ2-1	CAGGLAGLHNEQFF	TGTGCCGGAGGACTAGCGGGATTGCACAATGAGCAGTTCTTC
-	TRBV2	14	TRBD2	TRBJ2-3	CASRPGLGFGTQYF	TGTGCCAGCAGGCCGGGACTAGGCTTCGGTACGCAGTATTTT
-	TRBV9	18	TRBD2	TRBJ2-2	CASSVGLRGLANTGELFF	TGTGCCAGCAGCGTCGGTTTACGGGGACTAGCGAACACCGGGGAGCTGTTTTTT
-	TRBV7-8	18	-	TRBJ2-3	CASSLGPPWGRLADTQYF	TGTGCCAGCAGCTTAGGGCCTCCGTGGGGGAGGCTCGCAGATACGCAGTATTTT
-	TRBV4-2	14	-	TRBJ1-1	CASSQEGAGTEAFF	TGTGCCAGCAGCCAAGAAGGCGCGGGCACTGAAGCTTTCTTT
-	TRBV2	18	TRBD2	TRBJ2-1	CASRPSSAGGQSYNEQFF	TGTGCCAGCAGGCCGTCTTCAGCGGGAGGGCAATCCTACAATGAGCAGTTCTTC
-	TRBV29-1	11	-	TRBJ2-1	CSVGGDNEQFF	TGCAGCGTAGGGGGAGACAATGAGCAGTTCTTC
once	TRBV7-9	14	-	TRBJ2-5	CASSLTWGLETQYF	TGTGCCAGCAGCTTAACGTGGGGCCTAGAGACCCAGTACTTC
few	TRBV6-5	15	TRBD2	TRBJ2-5	CASSYSRLGGETQYF	TGTGCCAGCAGTTACTCGAGGCTGGGGGGGGAGACCCAGTACTTC
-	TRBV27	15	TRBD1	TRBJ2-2	CASNRRQGNTGELFF	TGTGCCAGCAATAGGCGACAGGGAAACACCGGGGAGCTGTTTTTT
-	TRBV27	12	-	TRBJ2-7	CASSSSSSEQYF	TGTGCCAGCAGTTCGTCTAGCAGCGAGCAGTACTTC
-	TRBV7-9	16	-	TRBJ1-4	CASRSSSGREGEKLFF	TGTGCCAGCAGATCTAGCTCCGGCCGGGAGGGTGAAAAACTGTTTTTT
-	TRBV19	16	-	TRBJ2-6	CAISTVGFSGANVLTF	TGTGCCATCAGTACAGTGGGATTCTCTGGGGCCAACGTCCTGACTTTC
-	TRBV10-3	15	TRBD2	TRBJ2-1	CATGRWTSGYNEQFF	TGTGCCACAGGACGTTGGACTAGCGGATACAATGAGCAGTTCTTC
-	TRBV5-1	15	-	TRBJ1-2	CASSLRVDRTYGYTF	TGCGCCAGCAGCTTGAGGGTTGACAGGACCTATGGCTACACCTTC
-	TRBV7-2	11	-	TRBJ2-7	CASSPNNEQYF	TGTGCCAGCAGCCCAAACAACGAGCAGTACTTC